Shown below are 23 T cell receptor beta chains from a single sample sequenced in a study of cytomegalovirus exposure and HLA in healthy donors. The PCR had 60 Vbeta and 13 Jbeta primers. Assay used: immunoSEQ multiplex PCR; TCRdb lists only in-frame clones, some missing. The data contain about 160,000 clones, 82% of them singletons. The sample was PBMCs. These receptor sequences come from a girl aged 5-17 years in good health and CMV-seropositive.

The chain has TRBV2 and TRBJ1-5; 8 nucleotides match TRBD1. CDR3 length equals 15 residues. Per the germline V gene, CDR1 is SNHLY and CDR2 is FYNNEI. V shed 0 bases, J shed 4 bases, and the junction held 2 bases outside the gene matches. CDR3 protein: CASSEARQGNQPQHF. CDR3 nucleotides: TGTGCCAGCAGTGAAGCTAGACAGGGGAATCAGCCCCAGCATTTT.

The rearrangement joins TRBV10-1 to TRBJ1-2; possible D gene TRBD1, 6 bases. The CDR3 has 13 amino acids. V was pared by 4 bases and J by 7 bases, with 13 bases between. Germline V gene lookup returns CDR1 WNHNN and CDR2 SYGVQD (reference sequence). CDR3: CASSASGQLGYTF. The DNA for the CDR3 is TGCGCCAGCAGTGCCTCGGGACAACTTGGCTACACCTTC.

CDR3 region: CASSYSGAWETQYF. CDR3 nucleotides: TGTGCCAGCAGTTACTCTGGGGCGTGGGAGACCCAGTACTTC. The rearrangement uses TRBV6-5 and TRBJ2-5, with D maybe TRBD1 (5 bases). The CDR3 loop spans 14 amino acids. Trimming removed 0 bases from V and 5 bases from J, with 10 bases in between. Germline loops: CDR1 MNHEY, CDR2 SVGAGI.

The J gene is TRBJ2-7, the V gene TRBV7-2; D might be TRBD2 (6 bases). Germline CDR1 reads SGHTA; CDR2 reads FQGNSA. V was pared by 0 bases and J by 0 bases, with 12 bases between. The CDR3 length is 16 residues. CDR3 amino acids: CASSLASGLSSYEQYF. The CDR3 nucleotides read TGTGCCAGCAGCTTAGCGAGCGGGTTGAGCTCCTACGAGCAGTACTTC.

The chain links TRBV10-3 to TRBJ2-5; 11 bases match TRBD1. Germline V gene lookup returns CDR1 ENHRY and CDR2 SYGVKD. After removal of 3 bases from V and 4 bases from J, the junction contained 4 bases not matched to a gene. This CDR3 is built from 15 residues. The CDR3 nucleotides read TGTGCCATCAGTGATGGACAGGGGGCGCGAGAGACCCAGTACTTC. Encoded protein: CAISDGQGARETQYF.

This clone was observed once. The J gene is TRBJ1-2, the V gene TRBV11-2; 7 bases agree with TRBD1. V was clipped by 6 bases and J by 8 bases; unmatched bases: 9. In germline, CDR1 is SGHAT, CDR2 FQNNGV. The length of the CDR3 is 13 residues. The CDR3 loop reads CASRNNRGQGYTF. The CDR3 DNA reads as TGTGCCAGCAGGAATAACAGGGGACAGGGCTACACCTTC.

This chain links TRBV20-1 with TRBJ2-7, with D perhaps TRBD2 (6 bases). With 3 bases removed from V and 4 bases from J, the gap between germline ends came to 7 bases. The CDR3 contains 11 residues. The germline CDR1 and CDR2 sequences are DFQATT and SNEGSKA (reference sequence). The CDR3 DNA follows: TGCAGTGCTAGTGGGACTTACGAGCAGTACTTC. Translation: CSASGTYEQYF.

The CDR3 sequence: CASSEGQENTEAFF. CDR3 in DNA: TGTGCCAGCAGCGAAGGACAGGAGAACACTGAAGCTTTCTTT. This chain connects TRBV7-3 to TRBJ1-1; TRBD1 aligns across 7 bases. The V and J ends lost 5 bases and 1 base, in that order; junction bases with no gene match: 4. The CDR3 is made up of 14 amino acids. Germline V gene data show CDR1 as SGHTA and CDR2 as FQGTGA. Looking up the rest from reference TRBV7-3 and TRBJ1-1 gives the full variable domain: GAGVSQTPSNKVTEKGKYVELRCDPISGHTALYWYRQSLGQGPEFLIYFQGTGAADDSGLPNDRFFAVRPEGSVSTLKIQRTERGDSAVYLCASSEGQENTEAFFGQGTRLTVV.

This clone showed up just a few times. The chain is built from TRBV25-1 and TRBJ2-7; a possible D gene is TRBD2 (7 bases). With 6 bases removed from V and 0 bases from J, the gap between germline ends came to 18 bases. This CDR3 contains 16 residues. CDR1 MGHDK and CDR2 SYGVNS come from the germline V gene. The CDR3: CASRAGGRGSSYEQYF. The CDR3 DNA sequence: TGTGCCAGCAGGGCCGGGGGGAGGGGGAGCTCCTACGAGCAGTACTTC.

V and J are TRBV10-3 and TRBJ2-2, with TRBD2 identical over 13 bases. The length of the CDR3 is 17 residues. V trimming: 0 bases; J trimming: 3 bases; junction bases outside the gene matches: 1. Germline lookup yields CDR1 ENHRY and CDR2 SYGVKD. The CDR3 sequence: CAISESGLAGDTGELFF. CDR3 DNA: TGTGCCATCAGTGAGTCCGGACTAGCGGGAGACACCGGGGAGCTGTTTTTT.

The chain uses TRBV2 and TRBJ2-5, with unresolved D. The V end lost 2 bases, the J end lost 5 bases, and 9 bases lay between the germline ends. Germline V lookup: CDR1 SNHLY, CDR2 FYNNEI. This CDR3 comprises 13 residues. The CDR3 protein is CASSELELETQYF. The CDR3 region has the DNA TGTGCCAGCAGTGAATTAGAGCTGGAGACCCAGTACTTC.

V gene TRBV29-1 combines with J gene TRBJ2-1; TRBD2 aligns across 10 bases. CDR1 is SQVTM, CDR2 ANQGSEA, per germline. The CDR3 sequence is 15 residues long. The CDR3 DNA is TGCAGTGGAGGGGCTAGCGGGGGATCTTACAATGAGCAGTTCTTC. Its protein product is CSGGASGGSYNEQFF.

The chain combines TRBV5-1 with TRBJ2-7; D is uncertain. CDR3 length: 15 amino acids. Trimming removed 0 bases at V and 2 bases at J, with 12 bases between. Germline CDR1 reads SGHRS; CDR2 reads YFSETQ. The CDR3 reads CASSLGLGVTYEQYF. For the CDR3, the DNA is TGCGCCAGCAGCTTGGGCTTGGGCGTAACCTACGAGCAGTACTTC.

The genes are TRBV14 and TRBJ1-2; D remains ambiguous. This CDR3 has 12 amino acids. Germline-derived CDR1 and CDR2 are SGHDN and FVKESK. V was trimmed by 0 bases and J by 4 bases, leaving 3 bases between them. Here the CDR3 DNA reads TGTGCCAGCAGCCAAGACGGCTATGGCTACACCTTC. It translates to CASSQDGYGYTF.

V is TRBV4-1 and J is TRBJ2-6; D unclear. The CDR3 contains 17 residues. Trimming removed 2 bases from V and 0 bases from J, with 11 bases in between. CDR1 is MGHRA, CDR2 YSYEKL, per germline. CDR3 protein: CASSQWSKHSGANVLTF. For the CDR3, the DNA is TGCGCCAGCAGCCAATGGTCTAAGCACTCTGGGGCCAACGTCCTGACTTTC.

The chain is built from TRBV7-9 and TRBJ1-5; D is possibly TRBD1 (5 bases). V was trimmed by 5 bases and J by 1 base, leaving 12 bases between them. The CDR3 is 15 residues long. Per germline, CDR1 SEHNR and CDR2 FQNEAQ (reference sequence). The DNA for the CDR3 is TGTGCCAGCAGCCCTGATGGGGGGAGCAATCAGCCCCAGCATTTT. Its protein product is CASSPDGGSNQPQHF.

This clone is a singleton in its sample. The gene calls are TRBV5-1 and TRBJ2-3; 9 bases agree with TRBD2. The length of the CDR3 is 15 residues. V was pared by 4 bases and J by 1 base, with 4 bases of the junction left unmatched. Germline values: CDR1 SGHRS, CDR2 YFSETQ. For the CDR3, the DNA is TGCGCCAGCAGCATCTGGACTAGCGGCACAGATACGCAGTATTTT. This translates into CASSIWTSGTDTQYF. Using reference TRBV5-1 and TRBJ2-3 for the parts outside the CDR3, the full variable domain is KAGVTQTPRYLIKTRGQQVTLSCSPISGHRSVSWYQQTPGQGLQFLFEYFSETQRNKGNFPGRFSGRQFSNSRSEMNVSTLELGDSALYLCASSIWTSGTDTQYFGPGTRLTVL.

This clone was observed a few times. The chain links TRBV30 to TRBJ2-2; TRBD1 might be the D (7 bases). The CDR3 consists of 14 residues. Deletions cut 5 bases from V and 5 bases from J, with 15 bases between. Germline V gene sequence: CDR1 GTSNPN, CDR2 SVGIG (reference sequence). The CDR3 nucleotides read TGTGCCTGGGCCAATGCAGGGGGGACCGGGGAGCTGTTTTTT. It yields the protein CAWANAGGTGELFF.

The chain's CDR3 is CASSINRVNGYTF. The CDR3 DNA reads as TGTGCCAGTAGTATAAACAGGGTCAACGGCTACACCTTC. The chain has TRBV19 and TRBJ1-2; D is possibly TRBD1 (6 bases). Germline V lookup: CDR1 LNHDA, CDR2 SQIVND (reference sequence). V was shortened by 2 bases and J by 8 bases, with 12 bases between the two germline ends. CDR3 length equals 13 residues.

The gene calls are TRBV5-6 and TRBJ1-1, with 7 bases fitting TRBD1. The length of the CDR3 is 14 residues. Germline trimming cut 3 bases from V and 7 bases from J; bases unmatched to any gene: 9. Germline V gene data show CDR1 as SGHDT and CDR2 as YYEEEE. CDR3 nucleotides: TGTGCCAGCAGCTACCAAAGGGGGCGAATTGAAGCTTTCTTT. This codes for CASSYQRGRIEAFF.

The V and J genes are TRBV18 and TRBJ2-5; 11 bases map to TRBD1. Germline CDR1 and CDR2: KGHSH and LQKENI. Trimming removed 6 bases from V and 2 bases from J; junction bases left unmatched: 5. The CDR3 totals 15 residues. The CDR3 spells CASSRTGGYQETQYF. Here the CDR3 DNA reads TGTGCCAGCTCCCGGACAGGGGGCTATCAAGAGACCCAGTACTTC.

This clone turned up a few times. The chain couples TRBV2 to TRBJ1-5; D possibly corresponds to TRBD1 (6 bases). Deletions cut 7 bases from V and 2 bases from J, with 9 bases between. Germline values: CDR1 SNHLY, CDR2 FYNNEI. The CDR3 extends over 13 amino acids. The CDR3 region has the DNA TGTGCCAGCACAGGGGATGGCAATCAGCCCCAGCATTTT. Protein: CASTGDGNQPQHF.

Only a few counts were recorded for this clone. The chain joins TRBV5-5 to TRBJ2-7, with 10 bases identical to TRBD2. This CDR3 is 17 amino acids long. Unmatched junction bases numbered 17, after V lost 4 bases and J lost 7 bases. Germline CDR1 reads SGHKS; CDR2 reads YYEKEE (reference sequence). For the CDR3, the DNA is TGTGCCAGCAGCCCAAGGGTAGAGCTAGCGGGAGCCCGGGAGCAGTACTTC. As protein: CASSPRVELAGAREQYF.